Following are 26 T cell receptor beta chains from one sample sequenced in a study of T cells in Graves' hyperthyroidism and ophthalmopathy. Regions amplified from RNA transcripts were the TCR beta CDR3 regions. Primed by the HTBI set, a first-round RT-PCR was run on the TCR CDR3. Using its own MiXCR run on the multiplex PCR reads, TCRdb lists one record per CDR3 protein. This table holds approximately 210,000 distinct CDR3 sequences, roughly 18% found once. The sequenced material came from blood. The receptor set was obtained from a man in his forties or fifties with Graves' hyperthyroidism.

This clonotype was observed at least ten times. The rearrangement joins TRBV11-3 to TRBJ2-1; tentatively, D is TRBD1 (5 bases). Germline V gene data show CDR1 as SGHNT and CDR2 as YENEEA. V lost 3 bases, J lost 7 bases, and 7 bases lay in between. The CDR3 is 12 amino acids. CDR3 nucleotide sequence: TGTGCCAGCAGCTTCAGGGCAAATGAGCAGTTCTTC. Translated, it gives CASSFRANEQFF.

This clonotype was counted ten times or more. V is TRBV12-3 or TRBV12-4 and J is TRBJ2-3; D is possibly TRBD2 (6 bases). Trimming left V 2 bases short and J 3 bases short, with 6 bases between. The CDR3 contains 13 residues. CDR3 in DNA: TGTGCCAGCAGTTTACTAGCGACAGATACGCAGTATTTT. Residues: CASSLLATDTQYF.

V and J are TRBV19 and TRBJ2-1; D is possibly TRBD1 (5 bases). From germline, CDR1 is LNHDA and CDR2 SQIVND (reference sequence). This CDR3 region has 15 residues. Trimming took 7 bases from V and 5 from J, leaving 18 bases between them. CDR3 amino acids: CASIGRGRSHNEQFF. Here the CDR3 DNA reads TGTGCCAGTATAGGTAGGGGTAGATCCCACAATGAGCAGTTCTTC.

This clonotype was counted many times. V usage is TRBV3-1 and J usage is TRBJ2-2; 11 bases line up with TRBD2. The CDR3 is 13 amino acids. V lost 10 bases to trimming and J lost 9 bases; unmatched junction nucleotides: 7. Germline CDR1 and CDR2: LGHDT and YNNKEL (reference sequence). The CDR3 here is CATESSGRRELFF. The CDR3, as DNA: TGTGCCACCGAATCTAGCGGGAGGAGGGAGCTGTTTTTT.

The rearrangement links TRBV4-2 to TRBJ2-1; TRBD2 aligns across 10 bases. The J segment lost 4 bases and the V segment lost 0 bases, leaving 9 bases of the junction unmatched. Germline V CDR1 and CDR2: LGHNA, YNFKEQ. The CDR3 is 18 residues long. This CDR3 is CASSQDFLAGEWYNEQFF. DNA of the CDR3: TGTGCCAGCAGCCAAGATTTCCTAGCGGGAGAGTGGTACAATGAGCAGTTCTTC.

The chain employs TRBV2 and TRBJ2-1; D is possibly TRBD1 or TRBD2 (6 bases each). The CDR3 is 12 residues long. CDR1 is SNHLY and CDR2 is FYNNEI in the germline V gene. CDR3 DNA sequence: TGTACTAGCAGGGGAGATAGCGGTGAGCAGTTCTTC. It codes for CTSRGDSGEQFF.

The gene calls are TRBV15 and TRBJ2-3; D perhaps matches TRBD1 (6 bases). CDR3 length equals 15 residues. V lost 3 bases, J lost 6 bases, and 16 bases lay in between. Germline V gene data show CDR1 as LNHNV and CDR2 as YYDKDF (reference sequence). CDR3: CATSRARSGQDTQYF. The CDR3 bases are TGTGCCACCAGCAGGGCCCGCAGTGGACAGGATACGCAGTATTTT.

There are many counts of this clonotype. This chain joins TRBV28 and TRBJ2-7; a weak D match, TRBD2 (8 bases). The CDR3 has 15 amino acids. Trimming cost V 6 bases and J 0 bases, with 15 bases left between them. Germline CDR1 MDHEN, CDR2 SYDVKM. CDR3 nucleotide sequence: TGTGCCAGCAGCGTAGCGGGACAGAGCTCCTACGAGCAGTACTTC. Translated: CASSVAGQSSYEQYF. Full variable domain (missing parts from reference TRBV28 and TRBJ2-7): DVKVTQSSRYLVKRTGEKVFLECVQDMDHENMFWYRQDPGLGLRLIYFSYDVKMKEKGDIPEGYSVSREKKERFSLILESASTNQTSMYLCASSVAGQSSYEQYFGPGTRLTVT.

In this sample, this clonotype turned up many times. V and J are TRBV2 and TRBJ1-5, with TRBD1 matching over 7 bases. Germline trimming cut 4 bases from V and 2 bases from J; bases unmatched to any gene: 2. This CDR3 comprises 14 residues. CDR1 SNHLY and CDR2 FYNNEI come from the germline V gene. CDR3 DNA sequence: TGTGCCAGCAGTGGGACAGGCGGCAATCAGCCCCAGCATTTT. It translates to CASSGTGGNQPQHF.

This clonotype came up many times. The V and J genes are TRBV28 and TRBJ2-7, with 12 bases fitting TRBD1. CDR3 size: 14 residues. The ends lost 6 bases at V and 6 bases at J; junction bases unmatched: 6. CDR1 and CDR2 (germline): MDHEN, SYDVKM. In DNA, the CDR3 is TGTGCCAGCAGACCGGGACAGGGGGCAGGCGAGCAGTACTTC. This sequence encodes CASRPGQGAGEQYF. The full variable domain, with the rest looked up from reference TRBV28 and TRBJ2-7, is DVKVTQSSRYLVKRTGEKVFLECVQDMDHENMFWYRQDPGLGLRLIYFSYDVKMKEKGDIPEGYSVSREKKERFSLILESASTNQTSMYLCASRPGQGAGEQYFGPGTRLTVT.

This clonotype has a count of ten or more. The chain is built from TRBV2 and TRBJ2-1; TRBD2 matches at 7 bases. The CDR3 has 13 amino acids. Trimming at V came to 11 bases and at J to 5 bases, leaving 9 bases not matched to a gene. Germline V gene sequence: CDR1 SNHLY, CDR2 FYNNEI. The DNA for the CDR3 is TGTGCCTACTTGGCGGGAGAAGACAATGAGCAGTTCTTC. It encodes CAYLAGEDNEQFF.

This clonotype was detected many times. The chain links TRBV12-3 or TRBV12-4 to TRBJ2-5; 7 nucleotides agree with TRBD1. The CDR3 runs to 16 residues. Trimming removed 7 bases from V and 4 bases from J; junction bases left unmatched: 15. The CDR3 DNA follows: TGTGCCAGCACCGACCTCCGACAGGGCAATAGAGAGACCCAGTACTTC. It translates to CASTDLRQGNRETQYF.

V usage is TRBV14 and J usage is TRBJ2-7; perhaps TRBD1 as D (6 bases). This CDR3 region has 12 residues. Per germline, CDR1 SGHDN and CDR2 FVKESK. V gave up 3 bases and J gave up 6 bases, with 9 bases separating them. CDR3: CASSQSGVEQYF. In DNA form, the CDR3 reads TGTGCCAGCAGCCAGTCAGGGGTCGAGCAGTACTTC.

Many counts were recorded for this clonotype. The CDR3 protein is CASRVPGQGAGNTIYF. The CDR3 nucleotides read TGTGCCAGCAGGGTCCCGGGACAGGGGGCTGGAAACACCATATATTTT. The V and J genes are TRBV28 and TRBJ1-3; the match to TRBD1 covers 11 bases. The CDR3 has 16 amino acids. J was trimmed by 2 bases and V by 6 bases; bases with no gene match: 6. Germline CDR1 MDHEN, CDR2 SYDVKM.

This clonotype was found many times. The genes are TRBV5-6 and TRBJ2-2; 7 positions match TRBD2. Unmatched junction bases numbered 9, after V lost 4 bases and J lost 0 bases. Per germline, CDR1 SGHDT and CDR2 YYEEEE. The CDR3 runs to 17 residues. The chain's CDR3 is CASSGPNSGSNTGELFF. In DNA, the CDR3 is TGTGCCAGCAGCGGGCCCAATAGCGGGTCGAACACCGGGGAGCTGTTTTTT.

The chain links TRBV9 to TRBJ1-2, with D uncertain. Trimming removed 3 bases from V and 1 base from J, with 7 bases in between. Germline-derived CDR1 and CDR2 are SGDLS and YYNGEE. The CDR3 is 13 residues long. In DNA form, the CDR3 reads TGTGCCAGCAGCGCTGAGATTAACTATGGCTACACCTTC. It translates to CASSAEINYGYTF.

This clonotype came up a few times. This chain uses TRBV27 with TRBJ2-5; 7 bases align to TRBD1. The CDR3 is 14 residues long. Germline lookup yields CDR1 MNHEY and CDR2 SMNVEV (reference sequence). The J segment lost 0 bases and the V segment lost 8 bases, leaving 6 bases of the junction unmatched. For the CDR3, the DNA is TGTGCCAGCGCTAAACAGGGGTACCAAGAGACCCAGTACTTC. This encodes CASAKQGYQETQYF.

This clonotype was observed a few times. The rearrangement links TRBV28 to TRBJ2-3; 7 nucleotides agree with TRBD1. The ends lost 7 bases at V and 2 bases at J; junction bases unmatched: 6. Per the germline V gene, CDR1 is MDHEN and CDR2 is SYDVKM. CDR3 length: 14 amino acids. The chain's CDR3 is CASTPDRNTDTQYF. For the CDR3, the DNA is TGTGCCAGCACCCCGGACAGGAACACAGATACGCAGTATTTT.

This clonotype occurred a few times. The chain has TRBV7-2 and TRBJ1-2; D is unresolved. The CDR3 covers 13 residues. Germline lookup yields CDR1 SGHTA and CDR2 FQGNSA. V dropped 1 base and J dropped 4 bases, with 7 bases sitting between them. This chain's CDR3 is CASSLVRAYGYTF. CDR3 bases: TGTGCCAGCAGCTTAGTACGGGCCTATGGCTACACCTTC.

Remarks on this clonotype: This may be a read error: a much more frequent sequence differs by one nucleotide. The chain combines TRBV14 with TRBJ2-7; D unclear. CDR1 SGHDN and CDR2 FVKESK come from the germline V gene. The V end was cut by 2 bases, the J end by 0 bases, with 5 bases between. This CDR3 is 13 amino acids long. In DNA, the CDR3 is TGTGCCAGCAGCCAATGCCGCTCCTACGAGCAGTACTTC. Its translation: CASSQCRSYEQYF.

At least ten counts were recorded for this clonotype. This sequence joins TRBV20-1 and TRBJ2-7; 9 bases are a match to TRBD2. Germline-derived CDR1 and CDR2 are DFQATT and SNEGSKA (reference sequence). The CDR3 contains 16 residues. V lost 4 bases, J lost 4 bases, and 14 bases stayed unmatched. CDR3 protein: CSATRVGGRAGYEQYF. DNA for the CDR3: TGCAGTGCTACACGGGTCGGCGGGAGGGCAGGTTACGAGCAGTACTTC.

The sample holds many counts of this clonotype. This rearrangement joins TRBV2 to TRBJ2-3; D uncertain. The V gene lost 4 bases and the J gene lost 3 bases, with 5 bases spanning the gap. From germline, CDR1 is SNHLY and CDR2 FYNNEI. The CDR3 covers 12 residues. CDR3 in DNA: TGTGCCAGCAGTGTAGTTACAGATACGCAGTATTTT. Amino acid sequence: CASSVVTDTQYF.

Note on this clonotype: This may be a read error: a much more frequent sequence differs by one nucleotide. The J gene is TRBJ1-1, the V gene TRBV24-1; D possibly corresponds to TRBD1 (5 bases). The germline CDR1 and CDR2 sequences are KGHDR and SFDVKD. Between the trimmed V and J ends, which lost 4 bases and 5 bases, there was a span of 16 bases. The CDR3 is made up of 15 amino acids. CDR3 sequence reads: CATSDGDARMTEAFF. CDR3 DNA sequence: TGTGCCACCAGTGACGGGGACGCCCGGATGACTGAAGCTTTCTTT.

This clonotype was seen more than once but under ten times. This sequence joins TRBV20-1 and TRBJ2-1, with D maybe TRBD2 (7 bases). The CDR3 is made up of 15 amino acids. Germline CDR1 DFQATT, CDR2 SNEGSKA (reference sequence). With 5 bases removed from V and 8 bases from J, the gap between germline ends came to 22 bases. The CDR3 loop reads CSAAPRGRWGDEQFF. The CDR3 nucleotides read TGCAGTGCTGCACCGCGGGGGCGGTGGGGTGATGAGCAGTTCTTC.

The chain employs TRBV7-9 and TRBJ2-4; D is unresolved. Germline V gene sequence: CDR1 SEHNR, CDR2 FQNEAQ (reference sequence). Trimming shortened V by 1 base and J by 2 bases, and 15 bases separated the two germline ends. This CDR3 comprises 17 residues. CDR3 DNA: TGTGCCAGCAGCTTAGTCGCACCCCCCTTGACCAAAAACATTCAGTACTTC. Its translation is CASSLVAPPLTKNIQYF.

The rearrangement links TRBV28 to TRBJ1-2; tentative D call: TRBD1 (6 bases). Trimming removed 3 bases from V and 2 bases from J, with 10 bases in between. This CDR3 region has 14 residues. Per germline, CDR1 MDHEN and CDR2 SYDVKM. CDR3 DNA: TGTGCCAGCAGTTTTTCCACAGGGAACTATGGCTACACCTTC. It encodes CASSFSTGNYGYTF.